The text below deals with one T cell receptor beta chain. Its antigen is still unknown. Base qualities are not recorded, but no much larger clone differs from it by a single base. The sample is drawn from a study of PD-L1 blockade in urothelial cancer (TCRdb year 2017). With regard to the full study: Every patient began therapy in about 2014 and was given atezolizumab 1,200 mg intravenously every 3 weeks. Nine patients achieved durable clinical benefit and 20 did not. Blood samples gave a median of approximately 150,000 T cells and tens of thousands of unique TCRs, with a median clonality of approximately 0.08. Blood samples were analyzed at 3 weeks after treatment start (second dose) and at 6 weeks after treatment start. Durable clinical benefit was defined as a progression-free survival longer than 6 months, and TCR features were additionally tested against progression-free survival and overall survival. Pretreatment blood TCR-seq was available for about 28 patients, at least one posttreatment blood collection was obtained for roughly 24 patients, and tumor TCR-seq was available for roughly 24 patients. TCR sequencing covered pretreatment tumor samples and matched, serially collected peripheral blood taken before and after atezolizumab treatment. Twenty-five of 29 patients were identified as males with urothelial cancer of bladder origin, and a prior smoking history was reported by 18 of 29 patients. An ECOG performance status of 0 or 1 was recorded for the patients, and 0 to 3 prior chemotherapy regimens had been received by the patients. An exploratory multi-omic analysis was conducted of the somatic, immune and clinical correlates of response to PD-L1 blockade with atezolizumab in urothelial cancer. In the same patients, pretreatment tumors underwent whole exome sequencing and RNA sequencing in addition to TCR sequencing. On the study overall, not on this receptor specifically: Among patients with durable benefit, tumor-associated TCR clones showed greater expansion in peripheral blood 3 weeks after treatment started (n of about 20, p = 0.022). Improved progression-free and overall survival was found to be associated with pretreatment peripheral blood TCR clonality below the median. Because of the small sample size (n ≈ 31) and the many exploratory analyses performed, the results are intended to be regarded as hypothesis-generating.

To estimate absolute template abundance from read counts, synthetic TCR analog templates were spiked into each PCR. Using the immunoSEQ assay, TCRbeta CDR3 regions were amplified from genomic DNA with bias-controlled V and J gene primers. Sequencing of rearranged TCRbeta segments was performed at approximately 20X coverage. The original pipeline was this. Sequencing errors were corrected by clustering and CDR3s were annotated against IMGT to assign V, D and J genes. Downstream analyses used only productive TCRbeta rearrangements and left out out-of-frame or stop-codon sequences. To compute clonality, Shannon entropy was normalized by the log of the number of unique productive sequences and then subtracted from one. Fisher's exact test with Benjamini-Hochberg correction, using a cutoff of adjusted p below 0.01, was how clones that differed between time points or between blood and tumor were identified. TCRdb took this table from immuneACCESS and kept in-frame rearrangements with V and J called. Such tables lack part of the clones; where checked against another copy, unresolved V genes explain under half of the gap, and the rest is unexplained. That table furnishes V, J and clone size, whereas the DNA furnished D and trimming. The sample records fewer than 50,000 clones, 90% of which are singletons. Of the sample, 8.3% falls within the top ten clones.

Reading the germline V gene gives CDR1 SGDLS and CDR2 YYNGEE. V is cut by 0 bases and J by 3 bases, and the space between the germline ends is 13 bases. From the cysteine up to the phenylalanine, the CDR3 has a length of 16 residues. Only the CDR3 DNA is retained, 48 bases long and in frame from the first base. The cohort included 25 to 35 patients with locally advanced or metastatic urothelial carcinoma who were treated at Memorial Sloan Kettering on a trial protocol. Peripheral blood mononuclear cells were collected pretreatment and during treatment, with between 1 and 8 total time points obtained per patient. The Qiagen DNeasy Blood extraction kit was used to purify genomic DNA from total PBMCs and tumor samples. Collected pretreatment and during treatment, PBMCs were isolated and stored as previously described.

This clonotype originated in a man in his 70s with urothelial cancer. The specimen comprised PBMCs, sampled around atezolizumab (anti-PD-L1) treatment. This receptor chain uses TRBV9 and TRBJ2-1; the D region possibly corresponds to TRBD2 (6 bases align). The CDR3 sequence is CASSVGLLAGYNEQFF. Here is the DNA: TGTGCCAGCAGCGTAGGTCTACTAGCAGGCTACAATGAGCAGTTCTTC.